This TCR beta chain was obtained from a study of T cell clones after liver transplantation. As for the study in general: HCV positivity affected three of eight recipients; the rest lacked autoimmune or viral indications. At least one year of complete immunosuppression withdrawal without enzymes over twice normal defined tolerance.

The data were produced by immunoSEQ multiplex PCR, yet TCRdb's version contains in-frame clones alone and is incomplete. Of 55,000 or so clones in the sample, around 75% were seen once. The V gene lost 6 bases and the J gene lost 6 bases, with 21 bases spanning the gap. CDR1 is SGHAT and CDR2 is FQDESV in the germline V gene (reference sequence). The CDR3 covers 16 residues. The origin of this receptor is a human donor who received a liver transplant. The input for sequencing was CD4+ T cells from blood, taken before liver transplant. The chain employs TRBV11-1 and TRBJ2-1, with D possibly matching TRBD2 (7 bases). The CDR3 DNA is TGTGCCAGCAGTACGGGGGCAGCGGGGTCTCTCAATGAGCAGTTCTTC. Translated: CASSTGAAGSLNEQFF.